One sample yielded the 21 T cell receptor beta chains listed below, sequenced in a study of post-analysis software for immune sequencing data. Sequencing libraries made from TCR beta cDNA carried unique molecular identifiers. TCRdb fed the PCR reads into MiXCR, producing one record per CDR3 protein. This table holds about 680,000 distinct CDR3 sequences, around 64% found once. For these receptors, no antigen is known. Overall study findings and caveats: Several TRBV segments (TRBV5-6, TRBV5-1 and TRBV20-1 among them) occurred more frequently in patients than in controls.

Sequences were obtained from blood. The source of these receptors is a girl aged 2-10 years with multiple sclerosis.

The V and J genes are TRBV5-6 and TRBJ2-3; TRBD2 aligns across 8 bases. This CDR3 has 15 residues. The V and J ends lost 2 bases and 2 bases, in that order; junction bases with no gene match: 4. CDR1 is SGHDT, CDR2 YYEEEE, per germline. The CDR3 sequence is CASSLGAGDTDTQYF. In nucleotides, the CDR3 is TGTGCCAGCAGCTTAGGAGCGGGGGACACAGATACGCAGTATTTT.

V gene TRBV10-3 combines with J gene TRBJ2-1, with TRBD2 as a possible D gene (5 bases). The CDR3 contains 15 residues. Per the germline V gene, CDR1 is ENHRY and CDR2 is SYGVKD. V was pared by 10 bases and J by 0 bases, with 16 bases between. The CDR3 nucleotides read TGTGCCACTACCCCCGAGCGGAGCTCCTACAATGAGCAGTTCTTC. It specifies CATTPERSSYNEQFF.

The V and J genes are TRBV7-2 and TRBJ2-3, with 15 bases identical to TRBD2. The CDR3 contains 18 residues. Germline-derived CDR1 and CDR2 are SGHTA and FQGNSA. V gave up 2 bases and J gave up 3 bases; unmatched junction bases: 6. The CDR3 sequence: CASSLYGTSGRWTDTQYF. The CDR3 bases are TGTGCCAGCAGCTTATATGGGACTAGCGGGAGGTGGACAGATACGCAGTATTTT.

The V gene is TRBV5-1, the J gene TRBJ2-1; 8 bases match TRBD2. This CDR3 has 15 residues. J lost 4 bases, V lost 3 bases, and 6 bases had no gene match. Germline CDR1 reads SGHRS; CDR2 reads YFSETQ. The CDR3 DNA reads TGCGCCAGCAGCTCCGGGGTAGCGGGGTACAATGAGCAGTTCTTC. This translates into CASSSGVAGYNEQFF. The full variable domain, rest sourced from reference TRBV5-1 and TRBJ2-1, is KAGVTQTPRYLIKTRGQQVTLSCSPISGHRSVSWYQQTPGQGLQFLFEYFSETQRNKGNFPGRFSGRQFSNSRSEMNVSTLELGDSALYLCASSSGVAGYNEQFFGPGTRLTVL.

This sequence joins TRBV7-9 and TRBJ2-7; perhaps TRBD2 as D (5 bases). TRBJ2-5 explains the end of the DNA better; the J call may be wrong. Germline assignment: CDR1 SEHNR and CDR2 FQNEAQ (reference sequence). This CDR3 is 11 amino acids long. The CDR3, as DNA: TGTGCCAGCACCGCGGGAGAGACCCAGTACTTC. Its translation: CASTAGETQYF.

The chain recombines TRBV7-9 with TRBJ2-7, with 10 bases identical to TRBD2. The V segment lost 4 bases and the J segment 2 bases; nucleotides outside the gene matches: 14. In germline, CDR1 is SEHNR, CDR2 FQNEAQ (reference sequence). The CDR3 sequence is 18 residues long. The DNA for the CDR3 is TGTGCCAGCAGCTCAGCGCTCAGTCTAGCGGGGGAGACCTACGAGCAGTACTTC. This translates into CASSSALSLAGETYEQYF.

V and J are TRBV20-1 and TRBJ1-2, with D perhaps matching TRBD1 (5 bases). Trimming left V 6 bases short and J 2 bases short, with 19 bases between. The V gene's germline CDR1 is DFQATT and CDR2 SNEGSKA (reference sequence). This CDR3 is 15 amino acids long. CDR3 sequence reads: CSAGRRDPPNYGYTF. The CDR3 bases are TGCAGTGCAGGACGTAGGGACCCCCCAAACTATGGCTACACCTTC.

The chain couples TRBV12-3 or TRBV12-4 to TRBJ2-5; TRBD1 agrees at 9 bases. The J call may not be correct, given that the DNA end is closer to TRBJ2-7. There are 15 residues in the CDR3. DNA of the CDR3: TGTGCCAGCAGTTCCCGGGACAGGGATGGCCACGAGCAGTACTTC. Its translation: CASSSRDRDGHEQYF.

Written as DNA, the CDR3 is TGCGGCGATACCACAGGGGGAGGTAGCACTGAAGCTTTCTTT. Its translation is CGDTTGGGSTEAFF. The chain has TRBV29-1 and TRBJ1-1; 8 bases are a match to TRBD1. There are 14 residues in the CDR3. Per germline, CDR1 SQVTM and CDR2 ANQGSEA.

The gene calls are TRBV10-3 and TRBJ2-7; D is possibly TRBD1 (5 bases). Between the trimmed V and J ends, which lost 6 bases and 0 bases, there was a span of 12 bases. The CDR3 extends over 14 amino acids. Germline loops: CDR1 ENHRY, CDR2 SYGVKD. CDR3 sequence: CAIRGVGPSYEQYF. As DNA, the CDR3 is TGTGCCATCAGAGGGGTAGGGCCCTCCTACGAGCAGTACTTC.

The chain combines TRBV12-3 or TRBV12-4 with TRBJ2-3; TRBD2 aligns across 11 bases. The trim removed 6 bases at V and 7 bases at J, leaving 12 bases unmatched. The CDR3 runs 16 residues. CDR3 nucleotide sequence: TGTGCCAGCAGGGAAACTAGCGGGGGCCCCCTGCATACGCAGTATTTT. Its protein product is CASRETSGGPLHTQYF.

The chain uses TRBV7-8 and TRBJ2-4, with D unresolved. The J call is doubtful: the DNA matches TRBJ2-5 better. CDR1 and CDR2 from the germline V gene are SGHVS and FQNEAQ. The CDR3 has 16 residues. The CDR3 region is CASSFLRGSGEETQYF. For the CDR3, the DNA is TGTGCCAGCAGCTTCCTCCGTGGTTCAGGCGAAGAGACCCAGTACTTC.

V usage is TRBV6-4 and J usage is TRBJ2-1, with D possibly being TRBD2 (6 bases). The CDR3 loop spans 14 amino acids. Trimming cost V 4 bases and J 7 bases, with 14 bases left between them. Germline V lookup: CDR1 MRHNA, CDR2 SNTAGT. The CDR3 nucleotides are TGTGCCAGCAGTGCATGGGCGGGGTCGAATGAGCAGTTCTTC. It encodes CASSAWAGSNEQFF.

In its sample, this clonotype was seen a few times. This sequence joins TRBV29-1 and TRBJ2-1, with D maybe TRBD2 (6 bases). The CDR3 totals 12 residues. V shed 7 bases and J shed 10 bases, with 17 bases lying between them. Per germline, CDR1 SQVTM and CDR2 ANQGSEA. CDR3 DNA: TGCAGCGCGCGGGAATTTGAAAGGGAGCAGTTCTTC. Translation gives CSAREFEREQFF.

This clonotype was counted a few times. The V and J genes are TRBV28 and TRBJ2-7, with D unresolved. Germline CDR1 and CDR2: MDHEN and SYDVKM. The CDR3 has 15 residues. The ends were cut back, 6 bases at V and 0 bases at J, with 15 bases in the middle. CDR3 sequence: CASSSPLPSSYEQYF. CDR3 sequence (DNA): TGTGCCAGCAGCTCTCCCCTGCCATCCTCCTACGAGCAGTACTTC.

This clonotype has just one count. V usage is TRBV6-1 and J usage is TRBJ1-5; 11 bases match TRBD1. The V segment lost 10 bases and the J segment 7 bases; nucleotides outside the gene matches: 15. The germline V gene has CDR1 MNHNS and CDR2 SASEGT. This CDR3 region has 16 residues. CDR3: CAIEDRGRWAGQPQHF. The CDR3, as DNA: TGTGCCATCGAGGACAGGGGGCGATGGGCGGGACAGCCCCAGCATTTT.

The chain carries TRBV10-3 and TRBJ2-1, with TRBD2 as a possible D gene (5 bases). The germline gives CDR1 ENHRY, CDR2 SYGVKD. This CDR3 contains 14 residues. With 0 bases removed from V and 10 bases from J, the gap between germline ends came to 13 bases. In nucleotides, the CDR3 is TGTGCCATCAGTGAGTCCACGGGGAACGTCGAGCAGTTCTTC. Amino acid sequence: CAISESTGNVEQFF.

V usage is TRBV12-3 or TRBV12-4 and J usage is TRBJ2-1; 11 bases fit TRBD1. Trimming cost V 2 bases and J 6 bases; bases outside gene matches: 6. CDR3 size: 16 residues. The CDR3 coding sequence is TGTGCCAGCAGTTTACTTGCGGGACAGGGGGTCAATGAGCAGTTCTTC. It encodes CASSLLAGQGVNEQFF.

V gene TRBV20-1 combines with J gene TRBJ1-1; TRBD1 might be the D (5 bases). Trimming took 2 bases from V and 5 from J, leaving 18 bases between them. CDR1 and CDR2 from the germline V gene are DFQATT and SNEGSKA (reference sequence). The CDR3 contains 15 residues. Written as DNA, the CDR3 is TGCAGTGCTAGATATATGCGAGGGGCTCGGACTGAAGCTTTCTTT. Protein: CSARYMRGARTEAFF.

The gene calls are TRBV29-1 and TRBJ1-1; D possibly corresponds to TRBD1 (6 bases). V gave up 3 bases and J gave up 11 bases, with 19 bases separating them. CDR3 size: 13 residues. Germline V gene data show CDR1 as SQVTM and CDR2 as ANQGSEA. The CDR3 nucleotides are TGCAGCGTTGACGCCGAAGCACAGGGAAAGGCTTTCTTT. Encoded protein: CSVDAEAQGKAFF.

This clonotype was recorded a few times. The rearrangement uses TRBV7-9 and TRBJ2-7; 14 bases match TRBD2. The CDR3 length is 17 residues. Germline lookup yields CDR1 SEHNR and CDR2 FQNEAQ (reference sequence). V was clipped by 5 bases and J by 5 bases; unmatched bases: 11. CDR3 sequence (DNA): TGTGCCAGCAGCCCTGGGACTAGCGGGAGTCACCTTCACGAGCAGTACTTC. This codes for CASSPGTSGSHLHEQYF. The whole variable domain, filled in from reference TRBV7-9 and TRBJ2-7, reads DTGVSQNPRHKITKRGQNVTFRCDPISEHNRLYWYRQTLGQGPEFLTYFQNEAQLEKSRLLSDRFSAERPKGSFSTLEIQRTEQGDSAMYLCASSPGTSGSHLHEQYFGPGTRLTVT.